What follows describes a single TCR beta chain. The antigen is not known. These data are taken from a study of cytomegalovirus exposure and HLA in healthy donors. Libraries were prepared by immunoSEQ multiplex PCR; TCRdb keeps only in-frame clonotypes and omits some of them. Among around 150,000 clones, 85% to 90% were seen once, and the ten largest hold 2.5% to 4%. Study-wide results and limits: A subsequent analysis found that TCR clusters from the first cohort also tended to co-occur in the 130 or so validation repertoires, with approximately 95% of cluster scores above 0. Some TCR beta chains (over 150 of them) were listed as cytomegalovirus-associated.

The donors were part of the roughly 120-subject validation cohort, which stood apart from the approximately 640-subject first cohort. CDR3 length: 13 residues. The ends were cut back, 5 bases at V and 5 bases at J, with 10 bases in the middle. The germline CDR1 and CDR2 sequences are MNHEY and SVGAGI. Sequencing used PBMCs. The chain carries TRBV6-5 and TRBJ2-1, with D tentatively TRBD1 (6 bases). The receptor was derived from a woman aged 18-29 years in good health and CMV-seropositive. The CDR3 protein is CASSRRTDNEQFF. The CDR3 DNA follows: TGTGCCAGCAGTAGGAGGACAGACAATGAGCAGTTCTTC.